These 18 T cell receptor beta chains share one sample of origin, sequenced in a study of beta chain features in type 1 diabetes. Whole-study results and caveats: In all four CD4+ subsets, TCRB CDR3 length was significantly, moderately reduced in type 1 diabetes.

The sequenced template was cDNA made from the entire isolated RNA. The table came from immunoSEQ multiplex PCR; TCRdb's copy has only in-frame clones and leaves some out. The sample consists of some 240,000 clones, 16% of them appearing once. These receptors lack a known antigen. The material sequenced was naive CD4+ T cells from blood. These receptors all come from a man aged 25 to 40 with type 1 diabetes.

The chain has TRBV7-9 and TRBJ2-5; D remains unclear. Germline values: CDR1 SEHNR, CDR2 FQNEAQ (reference sequence). V gave up 5 bases and J gave up 5 bases, with 15 bases separating them. The CDR3 is made up of 14 amino acids. The CDR3 DNA follows: TGTGCCAGCAGCCCAAGTCACTCCGGGGAGACCCAGTACTTC. Amino acid sequence: CASSPSHSGETQYF.

The genes are TRBV12-1 and TRBJ2-3; the DNA was not used to check the table's D call, TRBD2. TRBV12-1 is a known pseudogene. The CDR3 extends over 17 amino acids. The CDR3, as DNA: TGTGCCAGCAGCTTTGCGCCGACTAGCGGGAGCGCAGATACGCAGTATTTT. Translated, it gives CASSFAPTSGSADTQYF.

V usage is TRBV5-1 and J usage is TRBJ2-3; 10 bases fit TRBD2. The ends lost 2 bases at V and 4 bases at J; junction bases unmatched: 4. The CDR3 length is 15 residues. Germline CDR1 and CDR2: SGHRS and YFSETQ. The CDR3: CASSLTSGTADTQYF. For the CDR3, the DNA is TGCGCCAGCAGCTTAACTAGCGGGACGGCAGATACGCAGTATTTT. Full variable domain (rest looked up from reference TRBV5-1 and TRBJ2-3): KAGVTQTPRYLIKTRGQQVTLSCSPISGHRSVSWYQQTPGQGLQFLFEYFSETQRNKGNFPGRFSGRQFSNSRSEMNVSTLELGDSALYLCASSLTSGTADTQYFGPGTRLTVL.

The chain carries TRBV5-4 and TRBJ2-3; D call uncertain. V was shortened by 1 base and J by 2 bases, with 8 bases between the two germline ends. CDR1 and CDR2 (germline): SGHNT, YYREEE (reference sequence). CDR3 length: 14 amino acids. CDR3 sequence (DNA): TGTGCCAGCAGCTTGAGGCAGAACACAGATACGCAGTATTTT. Protein: CASSLRQNTDTQYF.

The chain is built from TRBV30 and TRBJ2-3, with 11 bases fitting TRBD2. Trimming removed 2 bases from V and 2 bases from J; junction bases left unmatched: 9. The CDR3 sequence is 17 residues long. Germline V gene lookup returns CDR1 GTSNPN and CDR2 SVGIG (reference sequence). CDR3 loop: CAWSPPWTSGFTDTQYF. In DNA, the CDR3 is TGTGCCTGGAGTCCTCCCTGGACTAGCGGGTTCACAGATACGCAGTATTTT. Full variable domain (outside the CDR3, taken from reference TRBV30 and TRBJ2-3): SQTIHQWPATLVQPVGSPLSLECTVEGTSNPNLYWYRQAAGRGLQLLFYSVGIGQISSEVPQNLSASRPQDRQFILSSKKLLLSDSGFYLCAWSPPWTSGFTDTQYFGPGTRLTVL.

This clone turned up a few times. The chain carries TRBV5-1 and TRBJ2-6; D perhaps matches TRBD2 (6 bases). The CDR3 is made up of 14 amino acids. Germline CDR1 reads SGHRS; CDR2 reads YFSETQ. V dropped 6 bases and J dropped 2 bases, with 9 bases sitting between them. CDR3: CASMRGTGANVLTF. The CDR3 DNA is TGCGCCAGCATGCGGGGAACTGGGGCCAACGTCCTGACTTTC.

This rearrangement joins TRBV29-1 to TRBJ2-5, with 8 bases matching TRBD2. Germline V lookup: CDR1 SQVTM, CDR2 ANQGSEA. V gave up 4 bases and J gave up 1 base; unmatched junction bases: 2. The CDR3 has 13 amino acids. In DNA, the CDR3 is TGCAGCGTTGGGACTAGCACCCAAGAGACCCAGTACTTC. Residues: CSVGTSTQETQYF.

V is TRBV28 and J is TRBJ2-1, with 11 bases fitting TRBD2. Germline V CDR1 and CDR2: MDHEN, SYDVKM. Germline trimming cut 2 bases from V and 3 bases from J; bases unmatched to any gene: 9. The CDR3 consists of 18 residues. In nucleotides, the CDR3 is TGTGCCAGCAGTTTAGAACTAGCGGGAGTAAGAGACTACAATGAGCAGTTCTTC. Residues: CASSLELAGVRDYNEQFF.

This clone has only a few counts. The J gene is TRBJ1-2, the V gene TRBV27; D may be TRBD1 (6 bases). Trimming shortened V by 5 bases and J by 3 bases, and 13 bases separated the two germline ends. This CDR3 region has 14 residues. Germline V lookup: CDR1 MNHEY, CDR2 SMNVEV (reference sequence). CDR3 amino acids: CASSPGTRDYGYTF. CDR3 DNA: TGTGCCAGCAGTCCCGGGACAAGGGACTATGGCTACACCTTC.

V usage is TRBV14 and J usage is TRBJ1-1, with TRBD1 as a possible D gene (6 bases). This CDR3 has 17 residues. V lost 1 base and J lost 6, with 21 bases in between. Germline assignment: CDR1 SGHDN and CDR2 FVKESK. CDR3 nucleotides: TGTGCCAGCAGCCAAGCTTCGCCCCTTCACAGGGTGGCTGAAGCTTTCTTT. It codes for CASSQASPLHRVAEAFF.

This clone occurred a few times. This chain joins TRBV4-1 and TRBJ2-7; D is perhaps TRBD1 or TRBD2 (5 bases each). The CDR3 covers 15 residues. Germline lookup yields CDR1 MGHRA and CDR2 YSYEKL. Trimming left V 4 bases short and J 2 bases short, with 15 bases between. CDR3 coding DNA: TGCGCCAGCAGCCTGTCCGGGGACGGCCCCTACGAGCAGTACTTC. It is translated as CASSLSGDGPYEQYF.

This clone was detected a few times. The chain employs TRBV7-2 and TRBJ2-5; TRBD2 matches 10 bases. Germline CDR1 is SGHTA and CDR2 is FQGNSA. V trimming: 1 base; J trimming: 1 base; junction bases outside the gene matches: 6. The CDR3 consists of 17 residues. The CDR3, as DNA: TGTGCCAGCAGCTTAGGGGTAGCGGGAGGCGTCCAAGAGACCCAGTACTTC. It codes for CASSLGVAGGVQETQYF.

This chain links TRBV20-1 with TRBJ2-7; D is unclear. The length of the CDR3 is 11 residues. V lost 1 base to trimming and J lost 4 bases, with 5 bases between them. Germline CDR1 DFQATT, CDR2 SNEGSKA (reference sequence). The CDR3 loop is CSARAEYEQYF. DNA for the CDR3: TGCAGTGCTAGAGCAGAATACGAGCAGTACTTC.

This clone has a handful of counts. One end of the junction does not line up with germline, which may come from a read error. The chain couples TRBV19 to TRBJ2-1; 11 positions agree with TRBD2. CDR3 length: 15 residues. The V gene's germline CDR1 is LNHDA and CDR2 SQIVND (reference sequence). Here the CDR3 DNA reads TGTGCCACTAGTAGGGGACGACTAGCGGGATATGAGCAGTTCTTC. Translating it yields CATSRGRLAGYEQFF. The variable domain in full, with the rest retrieved from reference TRBV19 and TRBJ2-1, is DGGITQSPKYLFRKEGQNVTLSCEQNLNHDAMYWYRQDPGQGLRLIYYSQIVNDFQKGDIAEGYSVSREKKESFPLTVTSAQKNPTAFYLCATSRGRLAGYEQFFGPGTRLTVL.

This chain connects TRBV5-4 to TRBJ2-1; 7 bases match TRBD2. The CDR3 spans 15 residues. Germline CDR1 and CDR2: SGHNT and YYREEE (reference sequence). The V and J ends lost 1 base and 3 bases, in that order; junction bases with no gene match: 4. Here the CDR3 reads CASSLRLADYNEQFF. CDR3 nucleotides: TGTGCCAGCAGCTTGCGGCTAGCGGACTACAATGAGCAGTTCTTC.

The J gene is TRBJ2-3, the V gene TRBV9, with TRBD2 matching over 14 bases. This CDR3 has 20 amino acids. The germline CDR1 and CDR2 sequences are SGDLS and YYNGEE. Trimming at V came to 4 bases and at J to 0 bases, leaving 13 bases not matched to a gene. The CDR3 is CASSPRLAGGRLSSTDTQYF. The CDR3 region has the DNA TGTGCCAGCAGCCCCCGACTAGCGGGAGGGAGATTATCAAGCACAGATACGCAGTATTTT.

This clone was recorded a few times. The gene calls are TRBV5-4 and TRBJ2-5; D might be TRBD1 (5 bases). The germline V and J ends were trimmed by 0 bases and 5 bases, with 8 bases remaining between them. CDR1 and CDR2 (germline): SGHNT, YYREEE (reference sequence). The CDR3 runs to 13 residues. Written as DNA, the CDR3 is TGTGCCAGCAGCTTGGCCCACAGGGAGACCCAGTACTTC. Translating it yields CASSLAHRETQYF.

The rearrangement joins TRBV10-3 to TRBJ2-3; D is uncertain. This CDR3 has 16 residues. Trimming left V 3 bases short and J 0 bases short, with 13 bases between. In germline, CDR1 is ENHRY, CDR2 SYGVKD. CDR3: CAISDPTTPSTDTQYF. CDR3 bases: TGTGCCATCAGTGATCCTACGACCCCTAGCACAGATACGCAGTATTTT.